This TCR beta chain comes out of a study of blood T cell repertoires in COVID-19 (dated by TCRdb to about 2020). Regarding the research as a whole: The collaborator samples originated in the United States, Italy and Spain and spanned the acute and convalescent phases of COVID-19. The prospective study material was composed of cDNA or gDNA derived from T cells, B-cell-depleted T cells, or PBMCs. Deeply sampled blood TCRbeta repertoires from subjects exposed to, actively infected with, or recovered from COVID-19 were included in the dataset. The repertoires were released in a freely available public database intended as a resource for research on the immune response to SARS-CoV-2. The samples were drawn from the first 160 participants of the ongoing ImmuneRACE study and from some 1,300 subjects provided by 6 global collaborators. A de-identified subject ID, COVID-19 status, age in years and sex were almost always included in the sample metadata. HLA class I and class II types, where available, came from metadata supplied by the sample provider rather than from assay-based typing.

The investigation overall reported the following: How much clinical and demographic metadata was included differed by source and by participant, and the metadata was provided uncurated.

TCRbeta CDR3 regions were amplified from genomic DNA by means of the immunoSEQ Assay, a bias-controlled multiplex PCR. Concerning the study's data processing: The number of nucleated cells in each sample was estimated from the amplification of reference gene primers within the assay. Sequence reads were collapsed and filtered to measure the absolute abundance of every unique TCRbeta CDR3 rearrangement. Productive Simpson clonality was computed per sample as the square root of Simpson's diversity index over productive rearrangements. TCRdb holds this immuneACCESS table with in-frame rearrangements only. Some clones are missing; in checked studies, unresolved V genes explain under half, and the rest has no known cause. V, J and clone size reflect that table, while D and trimming were determined from the DNA. For this sample there are roughly 110,000 clones; roughly 86% appear just once. 4% to 5% of the sample rests with the top ten.

This clone was found once. This receptor's antigen is unknown. No quality values exist for individual bases; no much larger clone is one base distant. V gives up 4 bases and J gives up 6 bases, and the segment between their germline ends measures 12 bases. The CDR3 covers 12 residues, taking in both the cysteine and the phenylalanine. The entry retains the CDR3 DNA only, 36 bases that are in frame from base 1. The germline V gene encodes CDR1 GTSNPN and CDR2 SVGIG (reference sequence). Whole blood was collected in K2EDTA tubes by collaborating institutions according to the institutions' own protocols. For TCRbeta analysis, collaborators shipped samples in one of three forms: frozen whole blood, isolated PBMCs, or DNA extracted from either of those sample types.

The source material was peripheral blood. Recombination joined TRBV30 with TRBJ1-2; the D gene cannot be resolved reliably. The source is a man aged 40-49 years with acute or convalescent COVID-19. This receptor carries the CDR3 CAWNPDLDGYTF. The nucleotides are TGTGCCTGGAACCCGGACTTAGATGGCTACACCTTC.